Below are 2 T cell receptor beta chains sequenced from a single sample in a study of patients and donors after allogeneic stem cell transplantation. One entry per CDR3 protein, called by TCRdb with MiXCR from the RT-PCR reads. The sample lists 90,000 to 120,000 distinct CDR3 sequences; about a third were seen once. Sequenced sample: blood, either unsorted or a sorted T cell fraction (not recorded which). The receptors originated from a human donor who was either an allogeneic HSCT recipient or a stem cell or donor lymphocyte infusion donor (not recorded which). It is not recorded whose cells these are; they may come from a transplant donor.

The chain carries TRBV20-1 and TRBJ2-1, with 8 bases identical to TRBD2. The CDR3 is made up of 16 amino acids. Unmatched junction bases numbered 9, after V lost 1 base and J lost 4 bases. The germline V gene encodes CDR1 DFQATT and CDR2 SNEGSKA (reference sequence). The CDR3 sequence is CSARGRTSGFYNEQFF. The CDR3 DNA is TGCAGTGCTAGAGGTCGTACTAGCGGTTTTTACAATGAGCAGTTCTTC.

This chain uses TRBV7-8 with TRBJ2-7; D not certain. V was cut by 5 bases and J by 4 bases, with 12 bases left in between. Germline assignment: CDR1 SGHVS and CDR2 FQNEAQ. CDR3 size: 13 residues. CDR3 loop: CASSPPSSYEQYF. CDR3 bases: TGTGCCAGCAGCCCCCCTTCGAGTTACGAGCAGTACTTC.